The clone carrying this TCR beta chain was counted only a few times. Compared with germline, one end of the junction differs, possibly owing to a read error. These data originate in a study of prognosis after radiotherapy for stage I lung cancer. CDR3 length: 13 amino acids. Per the germline V gene, CDR1 is SGHTA and CDR2 is FQGTGA. Starting from genomic DNA, TCR beta CDR3 was amplified through two-round multiplex PCR. Initially, in first-round PCR, primers specific to each TRBV and TRBJ gene were used. MiXCR, run by TCRdb on the multiplex PCR reads, gives a single entry per CDR3 protein. Among over 14,000 distinct CDR3 sequences, 50% to 60% were seen once, and the ten largest hold roughly 25%.

The sequence was obtained from a donor of 50 years or more with non-small cell lung cancer. Sequencing was performed on PBMCs, taken before or after stereotactic body radiation therapy (not recorded which). This chain connects TRBV7-3 to TRBJ2-1; no clear D. CDR3 sequence: CARSLTNSGEQFF. In DNA form, the CDR3 reads TGTGCCAGAAGCTTAACCAATTCGGGTGAGCAGTTCTTC.